The T cell receptor beta chain under discussion was sequenced for a study of cytomegalovirus exposure and HLA in healthy donors. Study information: Genotyping of some 400 donors showed that roughly 80% belonged to the Caucasian-associated ancestry cluster.

Trimming removed 5 bases at V and 3 bases at J, with 14 bases between. Germline-derived CDR1 and CDR2 are LNHDA and SQIVND (reference sequence). This CDR3 is built from 15 residues. Study-wide points: For presence/absence analyses, sequencing depth was assumed to be roughly uniform across donors.

On this clone: Its cognate antigen is unknown.

In the PCR, 60 Vbeta and 13 Jbeta primers were used. The method was immunoSEQ multiplex PCR; TCRdb's version includes in-frame clones alone and lacks a portion of them. The sample features roughly 65,000 clones, with 15% to 20% in its top ten. The chain recombines TRBV19 with TRBJ2-1; D not certain. The sample taken for sequencing was PBMCs. This clonotype was obtained from a boy aged 5 to 17 in good health and CMV-seronegative. The CDR3 region is CASSSQADLYNEQFF. In DNA form, the CDR3 reads TGTGCCAGTAGTTCGCAGGCCGACCTCTACAATGAGCAGTTCTTC.